A single sample is the source of the 28 T cell receptor beta chains below, sequenced in a study of blood T cell repertoires in COVID-19. Only in-frame clones appear in the TCRdb table, and some are missing; sequencing was by immunoSEQ multiplex PCR. The top ten hold around 5% of the sample, which has about 52,000 clones, 89% seen once. The sample comprised peripheral blood. These receptors all come from a man between 60 and 70 years old with active COVID-19.

This chain links TRBV5-1 with TRBJ2-5, with a weak D call TRBD1 (6 bases). Trimming took off 5 bases at V and 2 bases at J, with 16 bases between the two ends. CDR3 length: 15 amino acids. Per the germline V gene, CDR1 is SGHRS and CDR2 is YFSETQ. The DNA of the CDR3 is TGCGCCAGCAGTCAGTGGAGGACAGCACAAGAGACCCAGTACTTC. Translating gives CASSQWRTAQETQYF. The full variable domain, with the rest looked up from reference TRBV5-1 and TRBJ2-5, is KAGVTQTPRYLIKTRGQQVTLSCSPISGHRSVSWYQQTPGQGLQFLFEYFSETQRNKGNFPGRFSGRQFSNSRSEMNVSTLELGDSALYLCASSQWRTAQETQYFGPGTRLLVL.

V and J are TRBV9 and TRBJ1-2, with D maybe TRBD1 (6 bases). Trimming took off 0 bases at V and 7 bases at J, with 10 bases between the two ends. Germline values: CDR1 SGDLS, CDR2 YYNGEE. This CDR3 is 13 amino acids long. The CDR3, as DNA: TGTGCCAGCAGCGTAGTTACAGGGCGTGGCTACACCTTC. Protein sequence: CASSVVTGRGYTF. The full variable domain, completed using reference TRBV9 and TRBJ1-2, is DSGVTQTPKHLITATGQRVTLRCSPRSGDLSVYWYQQSLDQGLQFLIQYYNGEERAKGNILERFSAQQFPDLHSELNLSSLELGDSALYFCASSVVTGRGYTFGSGTRLTVV.

This sequence joins TRBV4-1 and TRBJ2-2; 15 nucleotides align to TRBD2. The CDR3 runs 20 residues. Germline V gives CDR1 MGHRA, CDR2 YSYEKL. The ends lost 3 bases at V and 0 bases at J; junction bases unmatched: 8. CDR3 amino acids: CASSQGWTSGRAANTGELFF. DNA for the CDR3: TGCGCCAGCAGCCAGGGCTGGACTAGCGGGAGGGCCGCGAACACCGGGGAGCTGTTTTTT.

This clone came up once. The CDR3 DNA follows: TGTGCCAGCAGTATAGAGGGGAGGTACACTGAAGCTTTCTTT. Translated: CASSIEGRYTEAFF. The rearrangement uses TRBV5-6 and TRBJ1-1; the D gene is possibly TRBD1 (5 bases). The CDR3 loop spans 14 amino acids. The germline V gene encodes CDR1 SGHDT and CDR2 YYEEEE. The V gene lost 5 bases and the J gene lost 3 bases, with 14 bases spanning the gap.

The chain joins TRBV9 to TRBJ2-3, with D possibly TRBD1 on 6 matching bases. The CDR3 contains 14 residues. The V end was cut by 4 bases, the J end by 1 base, with 10 bases between. The V gene's germline CDR1 is SGDLS and CDR2 YYNGEE. DNA for the CDR3: TGTGCCAGCAGCCCCCGGACAGGCACAGATACGCAGTATTTT. It specifies CASSPRTGTDTQYF.

This clone was picked up one time. The chain recombines TRBV5-4 with TRBJ2-3; tentatively, D is TRBD2 (7 bases). V shed 2 bases and J shed 2 bases, with 15 bases lying between them. Per germline, CDR1 SGHNT and CDR2 YYREEE (reference sequence). CDR3 length: 16 residues. CDR3 DNA sequence: TGTGCCAGCAGCTTCGGGGGCGGGAGTCCCACAGATACGCAGTATTTT. This sequence encodes CASSFGGGSPTDTQYF.

This chain uses TRBV6-5 with TRBJ2-4; TRBD2 is a possible D gene (6 bases). This CDR3 spans 16 amino acids. V lost 2 bases to trimming and J lost 0 bases, with 11 bases between them. CDR1 and CDR2 from the germline V gene are MNHEY and SVGAGI. This chain's CDR3 is CASSYGGWGAKNIQYF. CDR3 nucleotides: TGTGCCAGCAGTTACGGAGGGTGGGGAGCCAAAAACATTCAGTACTTC.

In its sample, this clone was seen once. This chain connects TRBV6-6 to TRBJ1-4; 7 bases fit TRBD1. The germline V gene encodes CDR1 MNHNY and CDR2 SVGAGI (reference sequence). Trimming at V came to 5 bases and at J to 0 bases, leaving 9 bases not matched to a gene. The CDR3 runs to 17 residues. The CDR3 is CASSPTGWDTTNEKLFF. The CDR3 nucleotides are TGTGCCAGCAGTCCGACAGGGTGGGATACAACTAATGAAAAACTGTTTTTT.

This clone was picked up a small number of times. The V gene is TRBV9, the J gene TRBJ2-1; 8 nucleotides line up with TRBD2. This CDR3 contains 16 residues. Looked up from germline, CDR1 is SGDLS and CDR2 is YYNGEE. After removal of 0 bases from V and 6 bases from J, the junction contained 8 bases not matched to a gene. The CDR3 sequence: CASSVGSGLGGNEQFF. DNA for the CDR3: TGTGCCAGCAGCGTAGGGTCGGGACTAGGTGGCAATGAGCAGTTCTTC.

In this sample, this clone turned up once. CDR3 loop: CASSFSFTDTQYF. The CDR3 coding sequence is TGTGCCAGCAGCTTTAGCTTCACAGATACGCAGTATTTT. The rearrangement uses TRBV9 and TRBJ2-3; D remains unclear. The germline V gene encodes CDR1 SGDLS and CDR2 YYNGEE. The CDR3 is made up of 13 amino acids. The V end was cut by 4 bases, the J end by 2 bases, with 8 bases between.

J is TRBJ2-7 and V is TRBV19; perhaps TRBD1 as D (7 bases). Germline assignment: CDR1 LNHDA and CDR2 SQIVND (reference sequence). The CDR3 runs 13 residues. Deletions cut 7 bases from V and 6 bases from J, with 16 bases between. CDR3 residues: CASTQRQGGEQYF. The CDR3 nucleotides are TGTGCCAGTACCCAGCGACAGGGAGGCGAGCAGTACTTC.

V and J are TRBV5-8 and TRBJ1-4, with a weak D call TRBD1 (5 bases). Trimming cost V 4 bases and J 0 bases, with 22 bases left between them. CDR3 length equals 19 residues. The germline CDR1 and CDR2 sequences are SGHTS and YDEGEE. Written as DNA, the CDR3 is TGTGCCAGCAGCCAATGGCCGGTTGGAGGGGATGCAACTAATGAAAAACTGTTTTTT. It yields the protein CASSQWPVGGDATNEKLFF.

This chain joins TRBV23-1 and TRBJ1-6; no definite D call. TRBV23-1 is labeled an ORF, and its function is uncertain. The V end lost 3 bases, the J end lost 10 bases, and 10 bases lay between the germline ends. The length of the CDR3 is 13 residues. The DNA for the CDR3 is TGCGCCAGCAGTCATAAGGAGGGATCACCCCTCCACTTT. This encodes CASSHKEGSPLHF.

This clone was detected only a few times. The chain recombines TRBV7-9 with TRBJ1-2; possibly TRBD1 for D (5 bases). This CDR3 contains 14 residues. CDR1 is SEHNR, CDR2 FQNEAQ, per germline (reference sequence). V dropped 0 bases and J dropped 2 bases, with 7 bases sitting between them. The CDR3 bases are TGTGCCAGCAGCTTAGCCAGGGCCAACTATGGCTACACCTTC. It encodes CASSLARANYGYTF.

The gene calls are TRBV18 and TRBJ2-5; weak D call: TRBD1 (5 bases). V dropped 3 bases and J dropped 2 bases, with 19 bases sitting between them. The germline gives CDR1 KGHSH, CDR2 LQKENI. The CDR3 totals 17 residues. The CDR3 region is CASSPIFQGGRQETQYF. CDR3 DNA sequence: TGTGCCAGCTCACCCATCTTCCAGGGTGGCCGGCAAGAGACCCAGTACTTC.

V usage is TRBV5-4 and J usage is TRBJ2-1; no clear D. Germline CDR1 reads SGHNT; CDR2 reads YYREEE (reference sequence). V lost 3 bases, J lost 10 bases, and 14 bases lay in between. This CDR3 contains 13 residues. DNA for the CDR3: TGTGCCAGCAGCTCGCAGACTCTGGCGGAGCAGTTCTTC. Amino acid sequence: CASSSQTLAEQFF.

This chain joins TRBV12-3 or TRBV12-4 and TRBJ2-1; 9 bases are shared with TRBD2. With 3 bases clipped from V and 11 bases from J, the junction kept 2 bases outside the gene matches. This CDR3 contains 12 residues. In nucleotides, the CDR3 is TGTGCCAGCAGTTTTCTAGCGGGGCAGCAGTTCTTC. This gives the protein CASSFLAGQQFF.

The genes are TRBV2 and TRBJ1-2; 12 nucleotides agree with TRBD1. The CDR3 is made up of 13 amino acids. The germline V gene encodes CDR1 SNHLY and CDR2 FYNNEI. V lost 9 bases and J lost 7; bases outside the gene matches: 6. CDR3 loop: CASTGTGGFGYTF. CDR3 nucleotides: TGTGCCAGTACCGGGACAGGGGGCTTTGGCTACACCTTC.

The chain couples TRBV5-1 to TRBJ2-5; 8 positions match TRBD1. Germline V lookup: CDR1 SGHRS, CDR2 YFSETQ. The CDR3 spans 15 residues. J lost 3 bases, V lost 0 bases, and 4 bases had no gene match. The CDR3 DNA reads TGCGCCAGCAGCTTGGCAGGACAGGGAGAAGAGACCCAGTACTTC. Residues: CASSLAGQGEETQYF.

J is TRBJ2-4 and V is TRBV6-5; perhaps TRBD2 as D (6 bases). V lost 3 bases to trimming and J lost 3 bases, with 9 bases between them. The CDR3 covers 14 residues. From germline, CDR1 is MNHEY and CDR2 SVGAGI. The CDR3 nucleotides are TGTGCCAGCAGTTATAGGGAGGACAAAAACATTCAGTACTTC. This encodes CASSYREDKNIQYF.

The genes are TRBV2 and TRBJ2-1, with D maybe TRBD2 (6 bases). CDR3 length: 15 residues. CDR1 is SNHLY, CDR2 FYNNEI, per germline. Trimming shortened V by 3 bases and J by 3 bases, and 12 bases separated the two germline ends. This CDR3 is CASSDQASDYNEQFF. CDR3 in DNA: TGTGCCAGCAGTGACCAGGCTAGCGACTACAATGAGCAGTTCTTC.

The chain is built from TRBV7-2 and TRBJ2-4; 8 nucleotides agree with TRBD1. The CDR3 has 17 residues. Trimming cost V 4 bases and J 2 bases; bases outside gene matches: 10. CDR1 is SGHTA and CDR2 is FQGNSA in the germline V gene. In DNA form, the CDR3 reads TGTGCCAGCAGCTCCCCAGGGGGCGCTTCGACCAAAAACATTCAGTACTTC. Translated, it gives CASSSPGGASTKNIQYF.

V gene TRBV5-6 combines with J gene TRBJ2-1, with 10 positions matching TRBD2. V trimming: 5 bases; J trimming: 9 bases; junction bases outside the gene matches: 8. The V gene's germline CDR1 is SGHDT and CDR2 YYEEEE. This CDR3 is 14 amino acids long. CDR3 sequence: CASSLAGASREQFF. The CDR3 bases are TGTGCCAGCAGTCTAGCGGGGGCCTCGCGTGAGCAGTTCTTC.

The V gene is TRBV18, the J gene TRBJ2-1, with 13 bases that match TRBD2. The germline CDR1 and CDR2 sequences are KGHSH and LQKENI. This CDR3 is 17 amino acids long. V was clipped by 0 bases and J by 2 bases; unmatched bases: 1. For the CDR3, the DNA is TGTGCCAGCTCACCACCGGGACTAGCGGGACCCTACAATGAGCAGTTCTTC. Its translation is CASSPPGLAGPYNEQFF. The complete variable domain, with remaining parts taken from reference TRBV18 and TRBJ2-1, reads NAGVMQNPRHLVRRRGQEARLRCSPMKGHSHVYWYRQLPEEGLKFMVYLQKENIIDESGMPKERFSAEFPKEGPSILRIQQVVRGDSAAYFCASSPPGLAGPYNEQFFGPGTRLTVL.

This clone was observed a single time. The chain has TRBV28 and TRBJ2-2, with D maybe TRBD1 (6 bases). CDR3 length: 15 amino acids. Germline V gives CDR1 MDHEN, CDR2 SYDVKM. V lost 4 bases to trimming and J lost 4 bases, with 13 bases between them. The CDR3 reads CASSSRSGVTGELFF. The CDR3 bases are TGTGCCAGCAGTTCCAGATCAGGGGTCACCGGGGAGCTGTTTTTT. Full variable domain (remainder filled in from reference TRBV28 and TRBJ2-2): DVKVTQSSRYLVKRTGEKVFLECVQDMDHENMFWYRQDPGLGLRLIYFSYDVKMKEKGDIPEGYSVSREKKERFSLILESASTNQTSMYLCASSSRSGVTGELFFGEGSRLTVL.

The chain combines TRBV5-4 with TRBJ2-7, with D possibly being TRBD2 (6 bases). V shed 4 bases and J shed 3 bases, with 14 bases lying between them. The CDR3 runs 14 residues. The germline CDR1 and CDR2 sequences are SGHNT and YYREEE (reference sequence). The CDR3, as DNA: TGTGCCAGCAGCCCCGGGAGCGAGTTCTACGAGCAGTACTTC. Amino acid sequence: CASSPGSEFYEQYF.

The gene calls are TRBV9 and TRBJ2-1; 10 bases map to TRBD2. V trimming: 4 bases; J trimming: 0 bases; junction bases outside the gene matches: 4. CDR1 is SGDLS, CDR2 YYNGEE, per germline. CDR3 length: 16 amino acids. CDR3 in DNA: TGTGCCAGCAGCATAATAGCGGGAGGCTCCTACAATGAGCAGTTCTTC. Its translation: CASSIIAGGSYNEQFF.

The V gene is TRBV4-2, the J gene TRBJ1-4, with TRBD1 identical over 7 bases. Per germline, CDR1 LGHNA and CDR2 YNFKEQ. J was trimmed by 5 bases and V by 3 bases; bases with no gene match: 6. The CDR3 is made up of 15 amino acids. CDR3 nucleotides: TGTGCCAGCAGCCAGGAAGGACAGGTCAATGAAAAACTGTTTTTT. Protein sequence: CASSQEGQVNEKLFF.